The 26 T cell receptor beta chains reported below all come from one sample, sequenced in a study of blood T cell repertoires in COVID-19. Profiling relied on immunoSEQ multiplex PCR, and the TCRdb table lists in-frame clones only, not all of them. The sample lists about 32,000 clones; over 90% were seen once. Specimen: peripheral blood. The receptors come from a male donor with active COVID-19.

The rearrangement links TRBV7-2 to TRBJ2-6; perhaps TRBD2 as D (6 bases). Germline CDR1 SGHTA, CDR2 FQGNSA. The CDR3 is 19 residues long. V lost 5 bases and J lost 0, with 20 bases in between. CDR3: CASSQPGLFVSSGANVLTF. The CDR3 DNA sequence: TGTGCCAGCAGCCAACCGGGACTCTTCGTCTCCTCTGGGGCCAACGTCCTGACTTTC.

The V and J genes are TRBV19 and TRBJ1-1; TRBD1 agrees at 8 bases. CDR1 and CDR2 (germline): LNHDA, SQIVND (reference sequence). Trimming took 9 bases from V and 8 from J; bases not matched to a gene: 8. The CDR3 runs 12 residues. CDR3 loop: CASTSGGAEAFF. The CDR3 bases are TGTGCCAGCACCTCAGGGGGCGCGGAAGCTTTCTTT.

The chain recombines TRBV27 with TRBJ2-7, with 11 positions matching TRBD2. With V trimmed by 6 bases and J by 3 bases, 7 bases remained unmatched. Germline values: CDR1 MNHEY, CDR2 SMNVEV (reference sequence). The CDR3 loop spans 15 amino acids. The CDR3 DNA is TGTGCCAGCAGGCGTCTAGCGGGGGGCGGCTACGAGCAGTACTTC. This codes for CASRRLAGGGYEQYF.

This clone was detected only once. CDR3 nucleotides: TGTGCCAGCAGTCCTGGACTAGCGGGGGGGCAAGCCAAAAACATTCAGTACTTC. It encodes CASSPGLAGGQAKNIQYF. The chain employs TRBV6-6 and TRBJ2-4, with 15 positions matching TRBD2. Unmatched junction bases numbered 5, after V lost 5 bases and J lost 0 bases. The germline V gene encodes CDR1 MNHNY and CDR2 SVGAGI (reference sequence). The CDR3 extends over 18 amino acids.

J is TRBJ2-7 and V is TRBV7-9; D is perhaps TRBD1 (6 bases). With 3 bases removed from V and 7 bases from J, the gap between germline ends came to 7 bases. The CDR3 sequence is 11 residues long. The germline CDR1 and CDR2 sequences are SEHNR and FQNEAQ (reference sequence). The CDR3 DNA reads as TGTGCCAGCAGCTTGGGGACAGAGCAGTACTTC. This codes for CASSLGTEQYF.

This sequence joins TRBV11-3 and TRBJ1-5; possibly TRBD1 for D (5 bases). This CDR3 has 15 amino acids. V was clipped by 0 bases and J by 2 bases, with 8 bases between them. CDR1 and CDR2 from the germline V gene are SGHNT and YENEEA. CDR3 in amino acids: CASSLEGDGNQPQHF. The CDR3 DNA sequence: TGTGCCAGCAGCTTAGAAGGGGATGGCAATCAGCCCCAGCATTTT.

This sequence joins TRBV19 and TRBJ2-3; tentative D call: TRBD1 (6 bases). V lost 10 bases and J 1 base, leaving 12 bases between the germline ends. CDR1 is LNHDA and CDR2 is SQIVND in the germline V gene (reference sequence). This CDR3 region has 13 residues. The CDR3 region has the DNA TGTGCCACCCTTAGGACAGGCACAGATACGCAGTATTTT. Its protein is CATLRTGTDTQYF.

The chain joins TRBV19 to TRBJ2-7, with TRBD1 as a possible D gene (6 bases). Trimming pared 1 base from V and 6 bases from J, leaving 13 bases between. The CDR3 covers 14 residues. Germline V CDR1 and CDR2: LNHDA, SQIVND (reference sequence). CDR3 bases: TGTGCCAGTAGTATAGGCACAGGGAGTTTCGAGCAGTACTTC. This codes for CASSIGTGSFEQYF.

In nucleotides, the CDR3 is TGTGCCAGTAACCCGGGACAGACCCGTCTCGATGAGCAGTTCTTC. It specifies CASNPGQTRLDEQFF. The rearrangement links TRBV19 to TRBJ2-1; 7 positions match TRBD1. Looked up from germline, CDR1 is LNHDA and CDR2 is SQIVND (reference sequence). The J segment lost 8 bases and the V segment lost 7 bases, leaving 14 bases of the junction unmatched. The CDR3 runs to 15 residues.

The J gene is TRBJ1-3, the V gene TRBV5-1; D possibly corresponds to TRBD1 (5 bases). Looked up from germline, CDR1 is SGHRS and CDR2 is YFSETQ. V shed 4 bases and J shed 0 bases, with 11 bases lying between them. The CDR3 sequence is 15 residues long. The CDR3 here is CASSGDSGSGNTIYF. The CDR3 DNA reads TGCGCCAGCAGCGGGGACTCTGGCTCTGGAAACACCATATATTTT.

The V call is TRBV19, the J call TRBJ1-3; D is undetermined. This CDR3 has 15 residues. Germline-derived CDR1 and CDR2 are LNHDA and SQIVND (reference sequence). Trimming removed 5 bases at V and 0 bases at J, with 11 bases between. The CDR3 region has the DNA TGTGCCAGTAGTTATCTACTGAGCTCTGGAAACACCATATATTTT. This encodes CASSYLLSSGNTIYF.

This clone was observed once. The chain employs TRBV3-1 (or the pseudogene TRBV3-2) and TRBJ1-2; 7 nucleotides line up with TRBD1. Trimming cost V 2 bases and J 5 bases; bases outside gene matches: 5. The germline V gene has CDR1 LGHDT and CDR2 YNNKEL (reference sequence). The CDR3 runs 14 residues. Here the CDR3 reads CASSQLTGKYGYTF. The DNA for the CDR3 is TGTGCCAGCAGCCAATTGACAGGGAAGTATGGCTACACCTTC.

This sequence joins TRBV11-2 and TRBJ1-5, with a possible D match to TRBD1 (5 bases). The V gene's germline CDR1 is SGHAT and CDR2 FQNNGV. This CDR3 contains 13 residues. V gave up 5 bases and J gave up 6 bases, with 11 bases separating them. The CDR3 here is CASSLTQGQPQHF. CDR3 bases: TGTGCCAGCAGCCTAACCCAGGGTCAGCCCCAGCATTTT. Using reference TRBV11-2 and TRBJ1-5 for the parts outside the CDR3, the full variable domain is EAGVAQSPRYKIIEKRQSVAFWCNPISGHATLYWYQQILGQGPKLLIQFQNNGVVDDSQLPKDRFSAERLKGVDSTLKIQPAKLEDSAVYLCASSLTQGQPQHFGDGTRLSIL.

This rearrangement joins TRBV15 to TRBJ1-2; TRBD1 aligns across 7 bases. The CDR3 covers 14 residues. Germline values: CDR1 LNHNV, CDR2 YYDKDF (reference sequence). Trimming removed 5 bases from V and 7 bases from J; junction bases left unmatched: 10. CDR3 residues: CATSVRTGLFGYTF. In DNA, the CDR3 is TGTGCCACCAGCGTAAGGACAGGATTGTTTGGCTACACCTTC.

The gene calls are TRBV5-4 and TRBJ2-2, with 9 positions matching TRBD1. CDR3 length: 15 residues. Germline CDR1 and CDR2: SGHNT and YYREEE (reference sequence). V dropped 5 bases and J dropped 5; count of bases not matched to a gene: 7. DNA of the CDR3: TGTGCCAGCAGGTCACAGGGGGCGCTGACCGGGGAGCTGTTTTTT. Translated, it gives CASRSQGALTGELFF.

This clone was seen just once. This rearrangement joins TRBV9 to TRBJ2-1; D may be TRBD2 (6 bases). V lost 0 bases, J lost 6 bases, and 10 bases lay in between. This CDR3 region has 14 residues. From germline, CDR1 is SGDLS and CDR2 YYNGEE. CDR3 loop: CASSVVGRGNEQFF. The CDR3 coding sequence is TGTGCCAGCAGCGTAGTAGGGCGGGGCAATGAGCAGTTCTTC.

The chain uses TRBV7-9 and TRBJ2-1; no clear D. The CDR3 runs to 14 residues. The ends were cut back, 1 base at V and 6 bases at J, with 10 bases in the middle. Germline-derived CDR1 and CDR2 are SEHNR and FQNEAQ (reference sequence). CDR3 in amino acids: CASSLDLFGNEQFF. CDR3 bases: TGTGCCAGCAGCTTAGACCTCTTCGGCAATGAGCAGTTCTTC.

The CDR3 DNA reads as TGTGCCAGCATGGGACAGGGTTCCTACGAGCAGTACTTC. Translation: CASMGQGSYEQYF. This chain links TRBV2 with TRBJ2-7, with 9 bases fitting TRBD1. The CDR3 extends over 13 amino acids. V trimming: 7 bases; J trimming: 1 base; junction bases outside the gene matches: 2. CDR1 and CDR2 from the germline V gene are SNHLY and FYNNEI. The full variable domain, rest sourced from reference TRBV2 and TRBJ2-7, is EPEVTQTPSHQVTQMGQEVILRCVPISNHLYFYWYRQILGQKVEFLVSFYNNEISEKSEIFDDQFSVERPDGSNFTLKIRSTKLEDSAMYFCASMGQGSYEQYFGPGTRLTVT.

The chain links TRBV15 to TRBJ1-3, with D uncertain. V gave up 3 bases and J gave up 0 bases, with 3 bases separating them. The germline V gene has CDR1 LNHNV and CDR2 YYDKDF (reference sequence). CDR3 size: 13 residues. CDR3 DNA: TGTGCCACCAGCAGGCGCTCTGGAAACACCATATATTTT. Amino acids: CATSRRSGNTIYF.

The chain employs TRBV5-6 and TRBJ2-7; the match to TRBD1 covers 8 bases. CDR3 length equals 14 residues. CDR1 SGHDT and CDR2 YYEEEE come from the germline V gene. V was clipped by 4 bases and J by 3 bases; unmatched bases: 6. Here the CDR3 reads CASSTGTGLYEQYF. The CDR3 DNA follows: TGTGCCAGCAGCACCGGGACAGGACTCTACGAGCAGTACTTC.

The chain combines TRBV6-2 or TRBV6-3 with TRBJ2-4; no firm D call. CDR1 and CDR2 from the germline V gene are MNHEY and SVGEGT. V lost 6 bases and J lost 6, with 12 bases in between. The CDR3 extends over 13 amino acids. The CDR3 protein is CASSAGARNIQYF. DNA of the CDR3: TGTGCCAGCAGCGCAGGTGCGAGAAACATTCAGTACTTC.

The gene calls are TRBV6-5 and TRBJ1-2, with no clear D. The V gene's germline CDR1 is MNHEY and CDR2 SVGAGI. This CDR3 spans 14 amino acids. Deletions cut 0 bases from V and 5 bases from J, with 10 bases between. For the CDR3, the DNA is TGTGCCAGCAGTTACTCCCTGAGGGCATATGGCTACACCTTC. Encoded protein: CASSYSLRAYGYTF.

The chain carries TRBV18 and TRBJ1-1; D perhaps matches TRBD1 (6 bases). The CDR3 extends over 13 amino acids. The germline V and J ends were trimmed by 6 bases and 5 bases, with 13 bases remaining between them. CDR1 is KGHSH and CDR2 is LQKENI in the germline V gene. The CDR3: CASSREGETEAFF. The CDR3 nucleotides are TGTGCCAGCTCCCGGGAGGGGGAAACTGAAGCTTTCTTT.

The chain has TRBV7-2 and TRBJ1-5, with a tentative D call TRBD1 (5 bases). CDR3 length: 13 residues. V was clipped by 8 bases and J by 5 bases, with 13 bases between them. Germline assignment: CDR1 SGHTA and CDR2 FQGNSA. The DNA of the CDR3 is TGTGCCAGCGGCAGGGTCTGGGATCAGCCCCAGCATTTT. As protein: CASGRVWDQPQHF.

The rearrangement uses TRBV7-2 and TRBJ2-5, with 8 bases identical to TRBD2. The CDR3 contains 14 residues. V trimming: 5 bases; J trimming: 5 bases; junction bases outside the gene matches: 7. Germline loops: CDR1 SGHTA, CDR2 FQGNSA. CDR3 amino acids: CASSPRLALETQYF. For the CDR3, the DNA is TGTGCCAGCAGCCCTCGACTAGCGCTTGAGACCCAGTACTTC.

The chain's CDR3 is CASSLEARAEAFF. For the CDR3, the DNA is TGTGCCAGCAGCTTAGAGGCGAGGGCTGAAGCTTTCTTT. The chain combines TRBV7-2 with TRBJ1-1; D unclear. The CDR3 is made up of 13 amino acids. CDR1 and CDR2 (germline): SGHTA, FQGNSA. V was shortened by 1 base and J by 6 bases, with 9 bases between the two germline ends.